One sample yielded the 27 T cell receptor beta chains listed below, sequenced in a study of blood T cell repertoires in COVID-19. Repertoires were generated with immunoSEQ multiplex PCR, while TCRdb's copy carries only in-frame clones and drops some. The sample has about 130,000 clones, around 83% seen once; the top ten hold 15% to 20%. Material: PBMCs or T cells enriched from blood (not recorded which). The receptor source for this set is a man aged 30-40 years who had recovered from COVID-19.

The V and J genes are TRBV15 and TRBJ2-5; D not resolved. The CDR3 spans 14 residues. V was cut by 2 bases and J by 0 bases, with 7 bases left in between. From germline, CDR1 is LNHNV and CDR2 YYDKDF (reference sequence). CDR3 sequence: CATSRSQYQETQYF. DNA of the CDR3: TGTGCCACCAGCAGATCTCAGTACCAAGAGACCCAGTACTTC.

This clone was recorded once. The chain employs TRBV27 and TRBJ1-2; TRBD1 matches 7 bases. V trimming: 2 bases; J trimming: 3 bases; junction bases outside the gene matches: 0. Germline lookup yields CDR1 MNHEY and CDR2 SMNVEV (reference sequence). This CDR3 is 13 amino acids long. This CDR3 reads CASSLQGDYGYTF. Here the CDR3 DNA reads TGTGCCAGCAGTTTACAGGGGGACTATGGCTACACCTTC.

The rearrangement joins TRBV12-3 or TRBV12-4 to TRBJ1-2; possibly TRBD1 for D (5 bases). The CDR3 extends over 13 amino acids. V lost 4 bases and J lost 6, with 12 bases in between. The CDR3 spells CASSWGGPDGYTF. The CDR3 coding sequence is TGTGCCAGCAGTTGGGGGGGACCCGATGGCTACACCTTC.

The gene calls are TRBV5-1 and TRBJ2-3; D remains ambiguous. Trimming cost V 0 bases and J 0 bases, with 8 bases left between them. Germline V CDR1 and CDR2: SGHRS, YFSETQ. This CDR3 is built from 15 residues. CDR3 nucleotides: TGCGCCAGCAGCTTGGCCGGTTATAGCACAGATACGCAGTATTTT. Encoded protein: CASSLAGYSTDTQYF. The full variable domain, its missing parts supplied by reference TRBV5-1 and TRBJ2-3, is KAGVTQTPRYLIKTRGQQVTLSCSPISGHRSVSWYQQTPGQGLQFLFEYFSETQRNKGNFPGRFSGRQFSNSRSEMNVSTLELGDSALYLCASSLAGYSTDTQYFGPGTRLTVL.

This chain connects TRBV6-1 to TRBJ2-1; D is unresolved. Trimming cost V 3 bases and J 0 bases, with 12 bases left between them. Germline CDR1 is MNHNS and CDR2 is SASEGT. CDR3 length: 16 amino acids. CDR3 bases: TGTGCCAGCAGTGACCCCCCCCCTACCTCCTACAATGAGCAGTTCTTC. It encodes CASSDPPPTSYNEQFF.

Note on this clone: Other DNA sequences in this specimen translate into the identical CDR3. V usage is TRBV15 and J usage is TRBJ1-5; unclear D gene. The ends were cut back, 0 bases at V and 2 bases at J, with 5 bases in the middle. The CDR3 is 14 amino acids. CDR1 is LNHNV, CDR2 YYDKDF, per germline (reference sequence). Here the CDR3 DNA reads TGTGCCACCAGCAGAGACCGTGGCAATCAGCCCCAGCATTTT. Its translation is CATSRDRGNQPQHF.

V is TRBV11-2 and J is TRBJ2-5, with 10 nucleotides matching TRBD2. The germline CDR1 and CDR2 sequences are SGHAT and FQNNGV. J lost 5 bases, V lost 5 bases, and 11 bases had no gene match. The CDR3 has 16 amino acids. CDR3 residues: CASSPSAGLALETQYF. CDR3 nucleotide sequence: TGTGCCAGCAGCCCTAGTGCGGGACTAGCGCTTGAGACCCAGTACTTC.

The CDR3 spells CASSISGYTEAFF. The DNA of the CDR3 is TGTGCCAGTAGTATTTCGGGGTACACTGAAGCTTTCTTT. The gene calls are TRBV19 and TRBJ1-1; D is unresolved. Trimming removed 3 bases from V and 3 bases from J, with 8 bases in between. Germline CDR1 reads LNHDA; CDR2 reads SQIVND (reference sequence). The CDR3 has 13 residues.

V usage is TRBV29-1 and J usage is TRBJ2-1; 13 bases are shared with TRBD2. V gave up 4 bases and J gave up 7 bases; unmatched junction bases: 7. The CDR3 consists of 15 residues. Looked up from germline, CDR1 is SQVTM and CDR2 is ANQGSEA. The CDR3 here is CSVALLAGGPNEQFF. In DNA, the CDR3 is TGCAGCGTTGCGCTACTAGCGGGAGGGCCTAATGAGCAGTTCTTC.

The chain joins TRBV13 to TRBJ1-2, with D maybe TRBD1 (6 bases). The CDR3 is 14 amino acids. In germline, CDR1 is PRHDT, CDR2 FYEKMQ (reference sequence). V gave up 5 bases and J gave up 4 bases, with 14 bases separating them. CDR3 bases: TGTGCCAGCAGCCCCTCAGGACAGTTCTATGGCTACACCTTC. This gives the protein CASSPSGQFYGYTF.

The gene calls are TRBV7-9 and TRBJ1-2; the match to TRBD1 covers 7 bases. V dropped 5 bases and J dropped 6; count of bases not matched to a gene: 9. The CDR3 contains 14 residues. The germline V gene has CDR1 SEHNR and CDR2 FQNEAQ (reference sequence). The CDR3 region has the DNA TGTGCCAGCAGCCCCTGGGACAGTTCGAATGGCTACACCTTC. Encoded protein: CASSPWDSSNGYTF. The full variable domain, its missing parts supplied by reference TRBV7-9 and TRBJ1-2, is DTGVSQNPRHKITKRGQNVTFRCDPISEHNRLYWYRQTLGQGPEFLTYFQNEAQLEKSRLLSDRFSAERPKGSFSTLEIQRTEQGDSAMYLCASSPWDSSNGYTFGSGTRLTVV.

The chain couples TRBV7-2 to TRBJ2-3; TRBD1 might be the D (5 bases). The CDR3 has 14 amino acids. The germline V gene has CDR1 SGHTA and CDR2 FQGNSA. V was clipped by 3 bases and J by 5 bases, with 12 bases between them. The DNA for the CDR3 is TGTGCCAGCAGCTTGCTCGGCAGGGAAGATACGCAGTATTTT. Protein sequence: CASSLLGREDTQYF.

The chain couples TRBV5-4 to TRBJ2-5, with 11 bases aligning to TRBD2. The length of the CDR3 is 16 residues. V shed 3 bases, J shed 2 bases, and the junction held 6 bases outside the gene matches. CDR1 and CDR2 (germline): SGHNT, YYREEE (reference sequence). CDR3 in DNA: TGTGCCAGCAGCTCCCCGACTAGCGGGGTACAAGAGACCCAGTACTTC. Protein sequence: CASSSPTSGVQETQYF.

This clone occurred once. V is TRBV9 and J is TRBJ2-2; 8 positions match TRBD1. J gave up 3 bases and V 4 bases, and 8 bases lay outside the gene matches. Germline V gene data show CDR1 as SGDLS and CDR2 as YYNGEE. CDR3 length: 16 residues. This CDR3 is CASSPSWGQDTGELFF. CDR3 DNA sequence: TGTGCCAGCAGCCCATCCTGGGGACAGGACACCGGGGAGCTGTTTTTT.

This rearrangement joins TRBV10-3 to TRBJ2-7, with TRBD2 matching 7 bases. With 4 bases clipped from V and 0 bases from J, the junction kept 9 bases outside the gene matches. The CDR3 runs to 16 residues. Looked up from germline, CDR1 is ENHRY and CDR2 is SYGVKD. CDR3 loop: CAISGSTSDNSYEQYF. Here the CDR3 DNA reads TGTGCCATCAGTGGATCCACTAGCGATAACTCCTACGAGCAGTACTTC.

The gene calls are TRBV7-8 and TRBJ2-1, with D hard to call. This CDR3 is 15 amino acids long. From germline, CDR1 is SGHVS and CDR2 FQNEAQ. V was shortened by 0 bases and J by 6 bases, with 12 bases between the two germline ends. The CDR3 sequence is CASSLATPRLNEQFF. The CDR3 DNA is TGTGCCAGCAGCTTAGCGACCCCGAGGCTCAATGAGCAGTTCTTC.

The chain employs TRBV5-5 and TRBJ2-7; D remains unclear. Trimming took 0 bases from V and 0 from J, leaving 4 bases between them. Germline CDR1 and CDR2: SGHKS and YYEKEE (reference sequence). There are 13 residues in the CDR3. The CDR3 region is CASSLGSSYEQYF. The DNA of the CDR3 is TGTGCCAGCAGCTTGGGGAGCTCCTACGAGCAGTACTTC.

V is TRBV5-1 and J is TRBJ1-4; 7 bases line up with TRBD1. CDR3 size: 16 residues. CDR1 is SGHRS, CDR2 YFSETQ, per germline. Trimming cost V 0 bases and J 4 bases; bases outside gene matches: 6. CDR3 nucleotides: TGCGCCAGCAGCTTGGGCCAGGGGGTTGGTAATGAAAAACTGTTTTTT. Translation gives CASSLGQGVGNEKLFF.

CDR3 DNA sequence: TGTGCCAGCAGCTTCTCGGTCGGTTTCACAGATACGCAGTATTTT. It translates to CASSFSVGFTDTQYF. The rearrangement joins TRBV7-9 to TRBJ2-3; D gene unclear. With 3 bases removed from V and 2 bases from J, the gap between germline ends came to 12 bases. In germline, CDR1 is SEHNR, CDR2 FQNEAQ (reference sequence). The CDR3 is 15 amino acids.

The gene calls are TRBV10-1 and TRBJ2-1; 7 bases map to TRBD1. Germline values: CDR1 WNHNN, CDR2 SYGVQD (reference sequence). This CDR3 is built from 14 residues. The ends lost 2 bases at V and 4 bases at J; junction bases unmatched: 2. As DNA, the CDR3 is TGCGCCAGCAGTGAGGAGGGGGCTTACAATGAGCAGTTCTTC. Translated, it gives CASSEEGAYNEQFF.

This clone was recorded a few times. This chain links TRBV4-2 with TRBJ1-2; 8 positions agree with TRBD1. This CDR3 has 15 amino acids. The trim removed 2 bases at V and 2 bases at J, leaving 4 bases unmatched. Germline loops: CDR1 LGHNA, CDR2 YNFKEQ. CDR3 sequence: CASSQPGQGNYGYTF. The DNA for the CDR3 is TGTGCCAGCAGCCAACCTGGACAGGGAAACTATGGCTACACCTTC.

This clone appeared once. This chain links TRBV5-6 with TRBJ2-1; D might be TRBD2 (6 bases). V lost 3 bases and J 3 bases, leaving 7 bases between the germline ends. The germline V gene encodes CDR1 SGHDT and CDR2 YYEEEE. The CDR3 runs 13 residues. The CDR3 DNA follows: TGTGCCAGCAGCTGGGGACTCTACAATGAGCAGTTCTTC. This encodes CASSWGLYNEQFF.

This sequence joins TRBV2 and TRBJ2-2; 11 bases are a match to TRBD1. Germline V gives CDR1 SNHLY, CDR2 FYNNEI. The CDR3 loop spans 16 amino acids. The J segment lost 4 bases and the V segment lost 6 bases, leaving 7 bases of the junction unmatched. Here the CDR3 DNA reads TGTGCCAGCAGCGGAACCGGGACAGGGGGCACCGGGGAGCTGTTTTTT. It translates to CASSGTGTGGTGELFF. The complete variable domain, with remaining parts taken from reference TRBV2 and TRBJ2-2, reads EPEVTQTPSHQVTQMGQEVILRCVPISNHLYFYWYRQILGQKVEFLVSFYNNEISEKSEIFDDQFSVERPDGSNFTLKIRSTKLEDSAMYFCASSGTGTGGTGELFFGEGSRLTVL.

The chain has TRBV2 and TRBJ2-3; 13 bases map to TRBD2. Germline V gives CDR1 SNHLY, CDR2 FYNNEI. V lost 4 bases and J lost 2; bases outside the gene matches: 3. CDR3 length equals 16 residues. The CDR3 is CASSGTSGSPTDTQYF. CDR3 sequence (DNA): TGTGCCAGCAGTGGGACTAGCGGGAGCCCCACAGATACGCAGTATTTT.

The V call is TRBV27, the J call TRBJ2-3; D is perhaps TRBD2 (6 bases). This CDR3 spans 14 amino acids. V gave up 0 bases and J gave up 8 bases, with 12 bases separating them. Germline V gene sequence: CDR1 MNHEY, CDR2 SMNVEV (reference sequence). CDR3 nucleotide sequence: TGTGCCAGCAGTTTATCTGCTGGGGGAGGTACGCAGTATTTT. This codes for CASSLSAGGGTQYF.

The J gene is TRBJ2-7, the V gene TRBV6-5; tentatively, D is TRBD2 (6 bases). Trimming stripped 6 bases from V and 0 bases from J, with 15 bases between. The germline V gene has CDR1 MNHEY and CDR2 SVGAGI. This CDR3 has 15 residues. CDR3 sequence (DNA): TGTGCCAGCAGCCTACAGGCGGGACCCTCCTACGAGCAGTACTTC. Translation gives CASSLQAGPSYEQYF.

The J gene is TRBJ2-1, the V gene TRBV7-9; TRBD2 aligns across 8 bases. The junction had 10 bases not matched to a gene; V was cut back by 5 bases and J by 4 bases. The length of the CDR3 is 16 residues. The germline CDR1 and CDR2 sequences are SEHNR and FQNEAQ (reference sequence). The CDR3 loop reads CASSPLLASGYNEQFF. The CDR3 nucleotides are TGTGCCAGCAGCCCCCTTTTGGCTAGCGGGTACAATGAGCAGTTCTTC.